The rows below give T cell receptor beta chains drawn from one sample of a study of cytotoxic CD8 clonotypes in ibrutinib-treated CLL. Some clones are missing from TCRdb's copy, which holds only in-frame ones; the method was immunoSEQ multiplex PCR. Counted here are about 14,000 clones, 55% to 70% occurring once; the ten biggest clones make up 40%. The sequences come from PBMCs, collected before ibrutinib treatment. The receptor source for this set is a human donor with chronic lymphocytic leukemia. CDR3s include the opening cysteine and the closing phenylalanine or tryptophan. D genes are given only for firm matches. The size entry is marked missing in some rows and otherwise reads once, few, many or a size class.

j_gene	abundance	v_gene	d_gene	CDR3nt	CDR3aa
TRBJ1-1	few	TRBV30	TRBD1	TGTGCCTGGGCCACAAAAAGGGGGCTCGACACTGAAGCTTTCTTT	CAWATKRGLDTEAFF
TRBJ1-1	NA	TRBV7-9	NA	TGTGCCAGCAGCTTATACGGGGGGACTGAAGCTTTCTTT	CASSLYGGTEAFF
TRBJ2-2	few	TRBV19	NA	TGTGCCAGTAGTACGTCGACTAGACACACCGGGGAGCTGTTTTTT	CASSTSTRHTGELFF
TRBJ2-5	NA	TRBV7-9	TRBD1	TGTGCCAGCAGCTTATTGGGAGACAGGGCTTATGAGACCCAGTACTTC	CASSLLGDRAYETQYF
TRBJ2-7	many	TRBV5-4	NA	TGTGCCAGCAGCTCGGGGGACATCTCCTACGAGCAGTACTTC	CASSSGDISYEQYF
TRBJ1-6	NA	TRBV19	TRBD1	TGTGCCAGTAAGGACAGGGACTCCTATAATTCACCCCTCCACTTT	CASKDRDSYNSPLHF
TRBJ2-3	NA	TRBV2	NA	TGTGCCAGCAGCCAGCGACCCGTGACGGGGAACACAGATACGCAGTATTTT	CASSQRPVTGNTDTQYF
TRBJ1-1	once	TRBV5-4	NA	TGTGCCAGCAGCTTGGCCCCCGCCGGGGGCTGGAACACTGAAGCTTTCTTT	CASSLAPAGGWNTEAFF
TRBJ2-3	few	TRBV29-1	NA	TGCAGCGTTGAAGTAGGAGGGGGAGATACGCAGTATTTT	CSVEVGGGDTQYF
TRBJ1-5	NA	TRBV10-2	NA	TGCGCCAGCAGCCTCTTGGGGCAGGGGAATCAGCCCCAGCATTTT	CASSLLGQGNQPQHF
TRBJ1-1	NA	TRBV10-3	NA	TGTGCCATCAGAGGTTCGGGGTTTATGAACACTGAAGCTTTCTTT	CAIRGSGFMNTEAFF
TRBJ2-1	NA	TRBV19	TRBD1	TGTGCCAGTAGTCCCAACAGGGGGCTGCCGTTCTTC	CASSPNRGLPFF
TRBJ1-5	NA	TRBV15	NA	TGTGCCACCAGCAGAGATCCAGGGGCGGGGCAGCCCCAGCATTTT	CATSRDPGAGQPQHF
TRBJ1-1	few	TRBV5-1	TRBD1	TGCGCCAGCAGCTTGGTCCAGGGGGGAGCTTTCTTT	CASSLVQGGAFF
TRBJ1-2	few	TRBV10-2	NA	TGCGCCAGCAGTGAGGGGACTTCGGTCTATGGCTACACCTTC	CASSEGTSVYGYTF
TRBJ1-6	NA	TRBV4-1	NA	TGCGCCAGCAGCCAAGTAGACAGTTCGAGCTCCTATAATTCACCCCTCCACTTT	CASSQVDSSSSYNSPLHF
TRBJ1-4	few	TRBV27	TRBD1	TGTGCCAGCAGTTTGACAGGGATTACGACTAATGAAAAACTGTTTTTT	CASSLTGITTNEKLFF
TRBJ2-5	NA	TRBV4-1	NA	TGCGCCAGCAGCCAACGAGGGGGAGGGAGGGAGACCCAGTACTTC	CASSQRGGGRETQYF
TRBJ1-6	medium-sized	TRBV5-1	TRBD1	TGCGCCAGCAGCTTGGCCGACAGGGGACAATCACCCCTCCACTTT	CASSLADRGQSPLHF
TRBJ1-1	few	TRBV19	NA	TGTGCCAGTAGTACCGCAGGGGCCCTGAACACTGAAGCTTTCTTT	CASSTAGALNTEAFF
TRBJ2-2	NA	TRBV27	NA	TGTGCCAGCAGTCGCGGCCCTGCAAACGGGGGCGCAAACGGGGAGCTGTTTTTT	CASSRGPANGGANGELFF
TRBJ1-1	NA	TRBV25-1	TRBD1	TGTGCCAGCAAGGGGGCTATGGGCACTGAAGCTTTCTTT	CASKGAMGTEAFF